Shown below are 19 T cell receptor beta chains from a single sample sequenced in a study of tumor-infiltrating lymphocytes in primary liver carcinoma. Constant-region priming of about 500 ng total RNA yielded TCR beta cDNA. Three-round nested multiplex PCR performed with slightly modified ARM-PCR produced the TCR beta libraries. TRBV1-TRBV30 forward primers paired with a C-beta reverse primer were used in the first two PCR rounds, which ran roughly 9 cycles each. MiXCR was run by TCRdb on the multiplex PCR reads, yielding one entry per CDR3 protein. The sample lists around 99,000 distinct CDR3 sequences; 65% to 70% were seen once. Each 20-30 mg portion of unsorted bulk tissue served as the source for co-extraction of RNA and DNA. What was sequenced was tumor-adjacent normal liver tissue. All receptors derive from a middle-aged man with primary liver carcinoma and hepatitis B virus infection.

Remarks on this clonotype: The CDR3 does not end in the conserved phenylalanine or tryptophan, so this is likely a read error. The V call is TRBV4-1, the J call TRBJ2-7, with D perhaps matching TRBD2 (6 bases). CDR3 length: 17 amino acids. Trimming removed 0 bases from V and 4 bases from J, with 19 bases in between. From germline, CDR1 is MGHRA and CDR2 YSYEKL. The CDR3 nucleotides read TGCGCCAGCAGCCAAGAAGAAGGTGAGCGGGCCCTTTACGAGCAGTACTTA. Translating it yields CASSQEEGERALYEQYL.

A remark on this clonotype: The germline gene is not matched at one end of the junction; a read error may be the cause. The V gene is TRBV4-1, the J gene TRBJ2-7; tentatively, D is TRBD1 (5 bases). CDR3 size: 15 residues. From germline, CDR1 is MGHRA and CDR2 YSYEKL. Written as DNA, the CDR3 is TGCGCCAGTAGCCAAGATTACAGGCCCGTCTACGAGCAGTACTTC. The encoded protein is CASSQDYRPVYEQYF.

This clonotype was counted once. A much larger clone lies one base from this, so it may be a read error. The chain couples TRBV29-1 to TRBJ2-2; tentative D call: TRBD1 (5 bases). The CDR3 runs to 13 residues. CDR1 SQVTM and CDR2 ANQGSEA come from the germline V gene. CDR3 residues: CSDEGALGGELFF. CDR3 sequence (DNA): TGCAGCGATGAAGGGGCTTTGGGCGGGGAGCTGTTTTTT.

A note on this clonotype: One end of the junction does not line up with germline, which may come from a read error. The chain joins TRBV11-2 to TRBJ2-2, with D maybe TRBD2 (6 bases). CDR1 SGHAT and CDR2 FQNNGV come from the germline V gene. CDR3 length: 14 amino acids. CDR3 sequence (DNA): TGTGCCGGCAGCTTATCGCGGAACACCGGGGGGCTGTTTTTT. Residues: CAGSLSRNTGGLFF.

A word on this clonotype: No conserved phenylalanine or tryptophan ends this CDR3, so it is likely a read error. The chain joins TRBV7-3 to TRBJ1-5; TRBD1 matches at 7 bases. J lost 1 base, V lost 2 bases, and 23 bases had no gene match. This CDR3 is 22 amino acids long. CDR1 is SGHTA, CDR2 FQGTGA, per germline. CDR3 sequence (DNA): TGTGCCAGCAGCTTACACCTCAGACAGGGAACAAGTAAGGAGGCAAGCAATCAGCCCCAGCATTAT. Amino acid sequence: CASSLHLRQGTSKEASNQPQHY.

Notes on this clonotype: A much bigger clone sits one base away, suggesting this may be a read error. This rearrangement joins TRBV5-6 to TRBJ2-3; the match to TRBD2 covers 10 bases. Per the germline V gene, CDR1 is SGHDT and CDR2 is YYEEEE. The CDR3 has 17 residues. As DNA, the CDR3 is TGTGCCAGCAGCTTGTTTACCACTAGCGGGACCAGAGATACGCGGTATTTT. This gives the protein CASSLFTTSGTRDTRYF.

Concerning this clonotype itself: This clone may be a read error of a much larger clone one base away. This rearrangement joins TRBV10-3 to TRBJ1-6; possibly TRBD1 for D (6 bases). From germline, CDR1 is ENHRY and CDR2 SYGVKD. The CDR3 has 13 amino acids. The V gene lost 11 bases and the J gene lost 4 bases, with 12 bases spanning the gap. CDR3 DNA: TGTGCCTCCCTCAGGGGATATAATTCACCCCTCCACTTT. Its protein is CASLRGYNSPLHF.

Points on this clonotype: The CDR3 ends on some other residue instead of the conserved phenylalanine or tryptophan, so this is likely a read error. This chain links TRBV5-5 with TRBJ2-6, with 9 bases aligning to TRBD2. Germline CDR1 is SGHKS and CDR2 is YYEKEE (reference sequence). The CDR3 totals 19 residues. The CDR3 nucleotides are TGTGGCAGCAGCTTGAGACTAGCGGAGATTAGCTCTGGGGCCAACGTCCTGACTCTC. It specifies CGSSLRLAEISSGANVLTL.

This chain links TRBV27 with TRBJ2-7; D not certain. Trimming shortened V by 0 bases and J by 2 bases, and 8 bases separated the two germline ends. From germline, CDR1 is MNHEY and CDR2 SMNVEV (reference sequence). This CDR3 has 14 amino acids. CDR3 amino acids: CASSLSSIPYEQYF. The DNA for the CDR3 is TGTGCCAGCAGTTTATCTTCCATTCCCTACGAGCAGTACTTC.

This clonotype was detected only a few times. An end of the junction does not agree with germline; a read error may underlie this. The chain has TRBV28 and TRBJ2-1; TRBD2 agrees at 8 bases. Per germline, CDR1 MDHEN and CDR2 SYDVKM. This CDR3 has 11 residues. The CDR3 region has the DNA TGTGCCAGCAGTTTTCGCGACGGGAGGGCCTTC. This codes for CASSFRDGRAF.

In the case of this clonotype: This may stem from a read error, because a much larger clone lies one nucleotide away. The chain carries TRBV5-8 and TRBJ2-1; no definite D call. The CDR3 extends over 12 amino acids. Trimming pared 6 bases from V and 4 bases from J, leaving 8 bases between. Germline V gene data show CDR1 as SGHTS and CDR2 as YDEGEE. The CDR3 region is CASNSRYNEQFF. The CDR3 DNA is TGTGCCAGCAACTCTCGATACAATGAGCAGTTCTTC.

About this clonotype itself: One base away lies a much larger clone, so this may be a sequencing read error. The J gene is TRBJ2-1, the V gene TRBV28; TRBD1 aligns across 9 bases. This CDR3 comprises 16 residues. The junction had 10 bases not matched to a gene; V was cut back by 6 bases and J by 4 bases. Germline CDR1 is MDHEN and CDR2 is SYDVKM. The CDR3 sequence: CASSRAETGGYNEQFF. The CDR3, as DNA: TGTGCCAGCAGCCGAGCCGAGACAGGGGGGTACAATGAGCAGTTCTTC.

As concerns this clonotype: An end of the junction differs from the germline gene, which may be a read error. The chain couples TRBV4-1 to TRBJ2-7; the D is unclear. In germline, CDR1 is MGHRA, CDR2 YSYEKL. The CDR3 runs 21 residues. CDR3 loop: CASSQLLLALPDKLSSYEQYF. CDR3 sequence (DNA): TGCGCCAGCAGCCAGCTTCTTCTTGCCCTACCAGACAAACTTAGTTCCTACGAGCAATACTTC.

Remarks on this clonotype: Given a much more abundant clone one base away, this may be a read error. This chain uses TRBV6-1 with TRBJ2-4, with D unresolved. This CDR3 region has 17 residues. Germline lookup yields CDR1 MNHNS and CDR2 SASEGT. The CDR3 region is CASCDMYPGGPKNIQYF. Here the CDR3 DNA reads TGTGCCAGCTGTGACATGTACCCCGGTGGTCCCAAAAACATTCAGTACTTC.

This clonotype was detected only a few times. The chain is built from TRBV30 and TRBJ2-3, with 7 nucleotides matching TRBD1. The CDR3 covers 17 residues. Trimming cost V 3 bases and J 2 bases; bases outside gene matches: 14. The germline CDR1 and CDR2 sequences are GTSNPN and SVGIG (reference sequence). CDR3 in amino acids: CAWRPRGQGEVTDTQYF. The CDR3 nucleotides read TGTGCCTGGAGACCCCGGGGCCAGGGGGAAGTCACAGATACGCAGTATTTT.

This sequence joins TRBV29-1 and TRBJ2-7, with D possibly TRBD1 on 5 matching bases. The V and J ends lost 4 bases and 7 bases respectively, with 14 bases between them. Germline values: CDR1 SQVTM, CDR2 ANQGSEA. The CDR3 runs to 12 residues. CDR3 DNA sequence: TGCAGCGTTGTATACAGGACACAAGAGCAGTACTTC. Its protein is CSVVYRTQEQYF.

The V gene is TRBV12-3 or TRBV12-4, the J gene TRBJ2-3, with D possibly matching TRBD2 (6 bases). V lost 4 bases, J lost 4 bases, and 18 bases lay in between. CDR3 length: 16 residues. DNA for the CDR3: TGTGCCAGCAGTTCTCAACTAGCTGGAGGATCAGATACGCAGTATTTT. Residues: CASSSQLAGGSDTQYF.

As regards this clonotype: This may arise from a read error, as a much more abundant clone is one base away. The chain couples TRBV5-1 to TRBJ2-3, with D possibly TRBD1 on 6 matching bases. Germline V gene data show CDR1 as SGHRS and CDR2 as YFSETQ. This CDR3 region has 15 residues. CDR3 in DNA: TGCGCCAACAGCTGGAGAGACAGGAGCACAGATACGCAGTATTTT. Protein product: CANSWRDRSTDTQYF.

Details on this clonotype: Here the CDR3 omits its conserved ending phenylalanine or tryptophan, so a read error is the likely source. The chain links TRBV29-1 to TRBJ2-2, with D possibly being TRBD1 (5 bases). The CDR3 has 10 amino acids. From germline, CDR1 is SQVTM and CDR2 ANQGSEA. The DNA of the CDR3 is TGCAGTGTGGGGCAAGGGGAGCTGTTTTTA. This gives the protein CSVGQGELFL.